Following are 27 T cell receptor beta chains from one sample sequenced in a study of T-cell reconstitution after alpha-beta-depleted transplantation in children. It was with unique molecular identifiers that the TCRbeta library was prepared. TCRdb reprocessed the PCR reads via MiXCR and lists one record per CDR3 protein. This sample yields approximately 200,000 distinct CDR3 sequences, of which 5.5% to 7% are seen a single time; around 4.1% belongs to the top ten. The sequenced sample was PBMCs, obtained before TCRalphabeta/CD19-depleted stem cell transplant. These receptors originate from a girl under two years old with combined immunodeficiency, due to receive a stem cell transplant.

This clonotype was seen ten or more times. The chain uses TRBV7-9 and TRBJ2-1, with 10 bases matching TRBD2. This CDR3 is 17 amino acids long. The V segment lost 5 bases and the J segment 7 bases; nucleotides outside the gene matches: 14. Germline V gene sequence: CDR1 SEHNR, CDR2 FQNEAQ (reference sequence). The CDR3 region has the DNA TGTGCCAGCAGCCCAGCCCTAGCGGGGGCCCTGGGGAATGAGCAGTTCTTC. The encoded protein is CASSPALAGALGNEQFF.

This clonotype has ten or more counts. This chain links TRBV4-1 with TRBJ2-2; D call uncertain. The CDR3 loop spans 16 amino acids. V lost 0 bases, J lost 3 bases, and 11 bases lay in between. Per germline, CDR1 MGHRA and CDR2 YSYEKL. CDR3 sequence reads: CASSQEQIQYTGELFF. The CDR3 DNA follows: TGCGCCAGCAGCCAAGAGCAAATACAGTACACCGGGGAGCTGTTTTTT.

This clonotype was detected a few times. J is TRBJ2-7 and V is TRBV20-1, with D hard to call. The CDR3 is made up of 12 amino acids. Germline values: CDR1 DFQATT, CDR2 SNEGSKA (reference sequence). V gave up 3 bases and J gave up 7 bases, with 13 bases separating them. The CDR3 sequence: CSASEVFGEQYF. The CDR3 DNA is TGCAGTGCTAGCGAGGTTTTTGGAGAGCAGTACTTC.

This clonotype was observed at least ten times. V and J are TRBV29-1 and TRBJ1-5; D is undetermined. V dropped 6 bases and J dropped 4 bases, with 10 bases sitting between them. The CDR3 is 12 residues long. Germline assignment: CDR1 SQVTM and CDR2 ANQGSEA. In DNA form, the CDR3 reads TGCAGCGTCGCCGACCTAAATCAGCCCCAGCATTTT. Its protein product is CSVADLNQPQHF.

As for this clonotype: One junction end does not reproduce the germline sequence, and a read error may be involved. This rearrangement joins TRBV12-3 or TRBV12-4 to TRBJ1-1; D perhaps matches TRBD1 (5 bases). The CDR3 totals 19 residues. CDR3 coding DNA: TGTACCAGCAGTTTAATTATTGGGGCACCGGACACAGTTTTACCTGAAGCTTTCTTT. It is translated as CTSSLIIGAPDTVLPEAFF.

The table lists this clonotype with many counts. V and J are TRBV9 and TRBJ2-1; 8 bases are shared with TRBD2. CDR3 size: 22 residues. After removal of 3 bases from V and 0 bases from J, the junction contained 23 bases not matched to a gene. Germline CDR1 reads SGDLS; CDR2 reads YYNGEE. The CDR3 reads CASSASGTSGEIGGYSYNEQFF. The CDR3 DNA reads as TGTGCCAGCAGCGCTTCCGGGACTAGTGGGGAAATTGGGGGATACTCCTACAATGAGCAGTTCTTC.

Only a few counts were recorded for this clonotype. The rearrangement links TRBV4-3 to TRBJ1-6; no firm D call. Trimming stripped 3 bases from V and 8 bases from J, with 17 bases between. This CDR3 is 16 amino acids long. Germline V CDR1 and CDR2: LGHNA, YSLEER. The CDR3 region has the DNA TGCGCCAGCAGCCAGGAACTCATTGGATTCGATTCACCCCTCCACTTT. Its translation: CASSQELIGFDSPLHF.

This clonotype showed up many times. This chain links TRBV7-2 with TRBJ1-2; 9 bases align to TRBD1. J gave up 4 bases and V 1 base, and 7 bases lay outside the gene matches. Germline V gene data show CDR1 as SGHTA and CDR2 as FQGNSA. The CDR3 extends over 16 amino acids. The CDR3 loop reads CASSLGRTGAGYGYTF. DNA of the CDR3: TGTGCCAGCAGCTTAGGGAGGACAGGGGCAGGCTATGGCTACACCTTC.

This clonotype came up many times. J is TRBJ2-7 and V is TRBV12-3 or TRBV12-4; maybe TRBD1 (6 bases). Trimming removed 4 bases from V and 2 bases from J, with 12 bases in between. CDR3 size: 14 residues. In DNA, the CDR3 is TGTGCCAGCAGTTACTCAGGACAGACCTACGAGCAGTACTTC. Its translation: CASSYSGQTYEQYF.

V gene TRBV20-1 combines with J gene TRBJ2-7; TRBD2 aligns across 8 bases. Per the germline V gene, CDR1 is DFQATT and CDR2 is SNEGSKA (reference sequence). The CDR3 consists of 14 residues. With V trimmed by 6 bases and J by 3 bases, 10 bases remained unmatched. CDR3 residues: CSAIIAGRNYEQYF. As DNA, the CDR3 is TGCAGTGCGATAATAGCGGGACGGAACTACGAGCAGTACTTC.

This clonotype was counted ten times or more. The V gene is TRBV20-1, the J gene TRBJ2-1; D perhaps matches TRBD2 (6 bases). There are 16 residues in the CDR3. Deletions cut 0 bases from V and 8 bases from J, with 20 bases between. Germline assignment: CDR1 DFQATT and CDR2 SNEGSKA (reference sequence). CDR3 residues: CSAREDILGEVHEQFF. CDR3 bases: TGCAGTGCTAGAGAGGACATCCTCGGGGAGGTTCATGAGCAGTTCTTC.

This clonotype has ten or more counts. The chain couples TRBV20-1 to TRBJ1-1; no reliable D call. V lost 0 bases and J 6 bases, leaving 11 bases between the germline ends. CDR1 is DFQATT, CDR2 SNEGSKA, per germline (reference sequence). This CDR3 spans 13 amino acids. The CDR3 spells CSARDPPGAEAFF. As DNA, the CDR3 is TGCAGTGCTAGAGACCCCCCAGGCGCTGAAGCTTTCTTT.

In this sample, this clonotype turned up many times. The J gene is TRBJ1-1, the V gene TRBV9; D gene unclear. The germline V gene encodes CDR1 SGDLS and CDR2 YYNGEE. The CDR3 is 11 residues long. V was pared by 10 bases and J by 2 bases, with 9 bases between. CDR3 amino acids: CARGVNTEAFF. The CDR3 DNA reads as TGTGCCCGCGGCGTTAACACTGAAGCTTTCTTT.

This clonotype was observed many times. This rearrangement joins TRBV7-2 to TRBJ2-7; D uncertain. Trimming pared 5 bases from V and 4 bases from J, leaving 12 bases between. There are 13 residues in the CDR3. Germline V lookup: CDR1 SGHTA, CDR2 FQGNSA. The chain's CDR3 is CASSPFIGYEQYF. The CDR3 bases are TGTGCCAGCAGCCCATTTATTGGATACGAGCAGTACTTC.

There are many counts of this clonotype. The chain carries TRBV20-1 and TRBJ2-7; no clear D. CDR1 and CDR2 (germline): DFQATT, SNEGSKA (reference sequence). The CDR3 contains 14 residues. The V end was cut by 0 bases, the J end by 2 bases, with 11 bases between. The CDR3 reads CSARDLLLAYEQYF. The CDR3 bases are TGCAGTGCTAGAGATCTCCTCTTAGCCTACGAGCAGTACTTC.

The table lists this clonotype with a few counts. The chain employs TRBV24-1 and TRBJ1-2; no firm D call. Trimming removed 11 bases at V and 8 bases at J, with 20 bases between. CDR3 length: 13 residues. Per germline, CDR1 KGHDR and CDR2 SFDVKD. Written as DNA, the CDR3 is TGTGCCATCGAAGGCACACATCTCGGGGGCTACACCTTC. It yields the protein CAIEGTHLGGYTF.

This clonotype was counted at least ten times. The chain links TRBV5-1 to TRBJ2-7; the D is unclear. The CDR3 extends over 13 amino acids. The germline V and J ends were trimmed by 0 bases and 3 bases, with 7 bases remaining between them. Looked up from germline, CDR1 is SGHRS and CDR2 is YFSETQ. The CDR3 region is CASSLEQNYEQYF. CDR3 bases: TGCGCCAGCAGCTTGGAACAGAACTACGAGCAGTACTTC.

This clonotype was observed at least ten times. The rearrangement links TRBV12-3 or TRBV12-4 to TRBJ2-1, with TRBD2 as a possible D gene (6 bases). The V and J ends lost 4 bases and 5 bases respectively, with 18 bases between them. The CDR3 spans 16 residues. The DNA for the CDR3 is TGTGCCAGCAGTTCTGTTGGGGGGTCGAGAAACAATGAGCAGTTCTTC. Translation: CASSSVGGSRNNEQFF.

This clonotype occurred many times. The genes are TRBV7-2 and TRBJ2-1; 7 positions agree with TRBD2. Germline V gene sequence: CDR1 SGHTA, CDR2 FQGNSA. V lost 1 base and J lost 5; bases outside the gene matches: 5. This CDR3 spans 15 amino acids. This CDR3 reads CASSLGASGNNEQFF. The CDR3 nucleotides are TGTGCCAGCAGCTTAGGGGCAAGCGGGAACAATGAGCAGTTCTTC.

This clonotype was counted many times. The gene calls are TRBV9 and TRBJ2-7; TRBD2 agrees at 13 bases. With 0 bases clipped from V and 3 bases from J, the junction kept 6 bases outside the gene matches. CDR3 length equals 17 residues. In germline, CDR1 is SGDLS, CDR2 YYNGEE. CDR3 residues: CASSVDTGLAGFYEQYF. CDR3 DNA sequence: TGTGCCAGCAGCGTAGATACGGGACTAGCGGGATTCTACGAGCAGTACTTC.

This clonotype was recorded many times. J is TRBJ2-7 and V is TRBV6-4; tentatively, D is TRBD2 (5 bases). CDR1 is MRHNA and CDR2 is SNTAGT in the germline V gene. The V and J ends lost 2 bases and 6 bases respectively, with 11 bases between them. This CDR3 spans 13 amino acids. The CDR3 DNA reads TGTGCCAGCAGTGACGGCCTAGCAGCCGAGCAGTACTTC. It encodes CASSDGLAAEQYF.

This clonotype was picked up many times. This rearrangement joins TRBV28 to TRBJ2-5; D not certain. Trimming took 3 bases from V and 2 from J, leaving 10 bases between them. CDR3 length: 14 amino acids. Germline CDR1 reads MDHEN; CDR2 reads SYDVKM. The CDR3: CASSFPAEQETQYF. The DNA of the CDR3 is TGTGCCAGCAGTTTCCCAGCCGAGCAAGAGACCCAGTACTTC.

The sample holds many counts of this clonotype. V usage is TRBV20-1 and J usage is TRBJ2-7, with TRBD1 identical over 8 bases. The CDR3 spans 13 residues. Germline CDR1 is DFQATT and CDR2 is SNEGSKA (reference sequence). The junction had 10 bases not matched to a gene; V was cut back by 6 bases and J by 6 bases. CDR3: CSALGRGQREQYF. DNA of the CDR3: TGCAGTGCCCTGGGCAGGGGGCAACGCGAGCAGTACTTC.

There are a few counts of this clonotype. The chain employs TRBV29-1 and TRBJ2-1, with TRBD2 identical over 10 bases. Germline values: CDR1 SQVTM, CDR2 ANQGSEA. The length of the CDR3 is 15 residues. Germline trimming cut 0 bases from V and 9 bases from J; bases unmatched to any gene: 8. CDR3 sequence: CSVEDSAGGVGEQFF. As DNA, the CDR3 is TGCAGCGTTGAAGATTCAGCGGGGGGGGTGGGTGAGCAGTTCTTC.

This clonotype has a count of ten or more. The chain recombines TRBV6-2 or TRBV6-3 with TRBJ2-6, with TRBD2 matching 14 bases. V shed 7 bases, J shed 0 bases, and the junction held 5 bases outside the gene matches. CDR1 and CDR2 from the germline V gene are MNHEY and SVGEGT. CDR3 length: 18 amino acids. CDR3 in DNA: TGTGCCAGCATCGGACTAGCGGGGGGTCTCTCTGGGGCCAACGTCCTGACTTTC. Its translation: CASIGLAGGLSGANVLTF.

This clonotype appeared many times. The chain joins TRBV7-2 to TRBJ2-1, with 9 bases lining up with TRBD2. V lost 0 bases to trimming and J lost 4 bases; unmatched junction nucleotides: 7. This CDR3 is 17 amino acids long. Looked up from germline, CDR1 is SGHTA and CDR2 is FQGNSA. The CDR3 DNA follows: TGTGCCAGCAGCTTAGCCCCGCTTAGCGGGAGATACAATGAGCAGTTCTTC. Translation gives CASSLAPLSGRYNEQFF.

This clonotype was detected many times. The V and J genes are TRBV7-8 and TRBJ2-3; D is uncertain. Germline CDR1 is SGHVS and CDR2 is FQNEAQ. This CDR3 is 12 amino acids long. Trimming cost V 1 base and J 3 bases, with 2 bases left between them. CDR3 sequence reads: CASSLGTDTQYF. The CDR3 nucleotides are TGTGCCAGCAGCTTAGGGACAGATACGCAGTATTTT.